This T cell receptor beta chain was retrieved from a study of T-cell memory formation after mild COVID-19. Germline CDR1 SGHTA, CDR2 FQGTGA. The germline V and J ends were trimmed by 4 bases and 1 base, with 7 bases remaining between them. The CDR3 totals 13 residues. TCRdb reprocessed the 5' RACE reads with MiXCR, giving one entry per CDR3 protein. The sample shows 450,000 to 650,000 distinct CDR3 sequences, less than 25% of them seen only once. This clonotype was picked up many times. The sample comprised PBMCs or a T cell subset sorted from them (not recorded which). The chain uses TRBV7-3 and TRBJ1-1; D unclear. The clonotype was recovered from an adult woman who had mild COVID-19 (a few samples of this study predate the infection). Cell type and time point are not known. DNA of the CDR3: TGTGCCAGCAGCTCTAATTCGAACACTGAAGCTTTCTTT. Protein product: CASSSNSNTEAFF.